One sample yielded the 22 T cell receptor beta chains listed below, sequenced in a study of blood T cell repertoires in COVID-19. Clones were read by immunoSEQ multiplex PCR, and TCRdb kept only the in-frame ones, dropping some. Of over 150,000 clones listed, around 82% are singletons. The material sequenced was peripheral blood. The receptors here all came from a man between 60 and 75 years old with COVID-19, enrolled during active disease.

This chain links TRBV7-9 with TRBJ1-2, with a possible D match to TRBD1 (5 bases). Per the germline V gene, CDR1 is SEHNR and CDR2 is FQNEAQ (reference sequence). V lost 5 bases, J lost 5 bases, and 15 bases lay in between. This CDR3 has 14 amino acids. The CDR3 reads CASSAWGSGYGYTF. The DNA for the CDR3 is TGTGCCAGCAGCGCTTGGGGCTCTGGGTATGGCTACACCTTC. The entire variable domain, with the rest obtained from reference TRBV7-9 and TRBJ1-2, is as follows: DTGVSQNPRHKITKRGQNVTFRCDPISEHNRLYWYRQTLGQGPEFLTYFQNEAQLEKSRLLSDRFSAERPKGSFSTLEIQRTEQGDSAMYLCASSAWGSGYGYTFGSGTRLTVV.

The chain uses TRBV10-2 and TRBJ1-1; the match to TRBD1 covers 8 bases. V gave up 2 bases and J gave up 6 bases; unmatched junction bases: 11. CDR1 is WSHSY and CDR2 is SAAADI in the germline V gene. This CDR3 has 16 amino acids. CDR3 in amino acids: CASSEGAGGSLAEAFF. The DNA for the CDR3 is TGCGCCAGCAGTGAGGGGGCAGGGGGCTCTCTCGCTGAAGCTTTCTTT.

This chain connects TRBV7-2 to TRBJ2-1; D gene unclear. Germline V gene lookup returns CDR1 SGHTA and CDR2 FQGNSA. The CDR3 spans 13 residues. Trimming removed 0 bases from V and 8 bases from J, with 8 bases in between. CDR3 loop: CASSLAGSDEQFF. The CDR3 nucleotides read TGTGCCAGCAGCTTAGCAGGAAGCGATGAGCAGTTCTTC.

The rearrangement uses TRBV6-5 and TRBJ1-2; the match to TRBD1 covers 8 bases. Germline lookup yields CDR1 MNHEY and CDR2 SVGAGI. Trimming at V came to 2 bases and at J to 11 bases, leaving 7 bases not matched to a gene. This CDR3 spans 13 amino acids. CDR3 protein: CASSYLTGAHYTF. The CDR3 bases are TGTGCCAGCAGTTACCTGACAGGGGCCCATTACACCTTC.

This chain links TRBV14 with TRBJ2-6, with TRBD1 as a possible D gene (6 bases). This CDR3 contains 15 residues. Germline lookup yields CDR1 SGHDN and CDR2 FVKESK. V lost 3 bases and J 4 bases, leaving 10 bases between the germline ends. The CDR3 here is CASSHQGSGANVLTF. CDR3 bases: TGTGCCAGCAGCCATCAGGGGTCCGGGGCCAACGTCCTGACTTTC.

The V call is TRBV3-1 (or the pseudogene TRBV3-2), the J call TRBJ1-4, with a tentative D call TRBD1 (6 bases). There are 17 residues in the CDR3. Germline V lookup: CDR1 LGHDT, CDR2 YNNKEL (reference sequence). V was cut by 0 bases and J by 0 bases, with 11 bases left in between. CDR3: CASSQEGHPATNEKLFF. The CDR3 DNA reads as TGTGCCAGCAGCCAAGAGGGACATCCAGCAACTAATGAAAAACTGTTTTTT.

The chain employs TRBV19 and TRBJ1-1; tentatively, D is TRBD1 (5 bases). V gave up 6 bases and J gave up 1 base, with 18 bases separating them. Germline CDR1 LNHDA, CDR2 SQIVND (reference sequence). The CDR3 extends over 16 amino acids. The CDR3 loop reads CASRIGGLGSNTEAFF. As DNA, the CDR3 is TGTGCCAGTAGAATCGGGGGTTTGGGATCGAACACTGAAGCTTTCTTT.

The chain is built from TRBV9 and TRBJ2-7, with TRBD2 matching over 7 bases. Germline CDR1 reads SGDLS; CDR2 reads YYNGEE. Trimming removed 4 bases from V and 2 bases from J; junction bases left unmatched: 3. The length of the CDR3 is 13 residues. CDR3 nucleotides: TGTGCCAGCAGCCACGGGGGGACCTACGAGCAGTACTTC. Its protein product is CASSHGGTYEQYF.

This clone showed up just a few times. V is TRBV9 and J is TRBJ2-1; 7 positions match TRBD2. The CDR3 spans 15 residues. The germline V gene encodes CDR1 SGDLS and CDR2 YYNGEE. Trimming took 2 bases from V and 0 from J; bases not matched to a gene: 2. The CDR3 here is CASSVSGHSYNEQFF. CDR3 coding DNA: TGTGCCAGCAGCGTTAGCGGGCACTCCTACAATGAGCAGTTCTTC.

This clone was seen once. V and J are TRBV30 and TRBJ1-2, with D uncertain. The CDR3 sequence is 13 residues long. V was pared by 4 bases and J by 7 bases, with 16 bases between. Germline CDR1 and CDR2: GTSNPN and SVGIG (reference sequence). CDR3 nucleotides: TGTGCCTGGACTTTTACTGGTTTCCTTGGCTACACCTTC. It codes for CAWTFTGFLGYTF.

Of note for this clone: The sample carries other DNA sequences with the same CDR3. This chain uses TRBV9 with TRBJ1-5; 11 nucleotides align to TRBD1. The CDR3 runs to 15 residues. The V gene end was trimmed by 2 bases and the J gene end by 7 bases; junction bases not matched to a gene: 5. The germline gives CDR1 SGDLS, CDR2 YYNGEE. CDR3 DNA: TGTGCCAGCAGCGTTGGACAGGGGGCGAACCAGCCCCAGCATTTT. Translating gives CASSVGQGANQPQHF.

The gene calls are TRBV5-1 and TRBJ2-7; 8 positions match TRBD2. Trimming removed 0 bases from V and 7 bases from J; junction bases left unmatched: 6. This CDR3 contains 14 residues. Germline CDR1 is SGHRS and CDR2 is YFSETQ. The CDR3 spells CASSLDGGGGEQYF. As DNA, the CDR3 is TGCGCCAGCAGCTTGGATGGGGGCGGGGGGGAGCAGTACTTC.

This clone was picked up one time. The rearrangement uses TRBV13 and TRBJ1-1; D is ambiguous. CDR1 is PRHDT and CDR2 is FYEKMQ in the germline V gene (reference sequence). CDR3 length: 13 residues. V lost 11 bases to trimming and J lost 4 bases, with 17 bases between them. Here the CDR3 DNA reads TGTGCCGGGAAAAGGAGGGCGGCCACTGAAGCTTTCTTT. It translates to CAGKRRAATEAFF.

The CDR3 reads CASSLGGRAEAFF. As DNA, the CDR3 is TGTGCCAGCAGCTTAGGGGGCCGCGCTGAAGCTTTCTTT. The chain has TRBV7-3 and TRBJ1-1; D might be TRBD1 (6 bases). V lost 2 bases to trimming and J lost 6 bases, with 10 bases between them. Germline CDR1 is SGHTA and CDR2 is FQGTGA. The CDR3 runs to 13 residues. The full variable domain, rest sourced from reference TRBV7-3 and TRBJ1-1, is GAGVSQTPSNKVTEKGKYVELRCDPISGHTALYWYRQSLGQGPEFLIYFQGTGAADDSGLPNDRFFAVRPEGSVSTLKIQRTERGDSAVYLCASSLGGRAEAFFGQGTRLTVV.

The chain joins TRBV7-2 to TRBJ1-1; D is unclear. Trimming stripped 11 bases from V and 4 bases from J, with 26 bases between. CDR1 SGHTA and CDR2 FQGNSA come from the germline V gene. The CDR3 runs 16 residues. CDR3 nucleotide sequence: TGTGCCTCCCGAGGTCACACCGGGTCTACCTCCACTGAAGCTTTCTTT. The encoded protein is CASRGHTGSTSTEAFF.

This clone occurred once. The genes are TRBV7-2 and TRBJ2-2; D possibly corresponds to TRBD1 (6 bases). V was clipped by 5 bases and J by 0 bases, with 13 bases between them. The germline gives CDR1 SGHTA, CDR2 FQGNSA. The CDR3 totals 16 residues. Here the CDR3 reads CASSTGQRANTGELFF. In nucleotides, the CDR3 is TGTGCCAGCAGCACCGGACAGAGAGCGAACACCGGGGAGCTGTTTTTT.

This chain links TRBV6-5 with TRBJ1-2; D possibly corresponds to TRBD1 (5 bases). V lost 8 bases to trimming and J lost 4 bases, with 14 bases between them. The CDR3 runs to 13 residues. Germline V gene lookup returns CDR1 MNHEY and CDR2 SVGAGI. The CDR3, as DNA: TGTGCCAGCGGAGGCGGGACGCTCTATGGCTACACCTTC. Translated: CASGGGTLYGYTF.

DNA of the CDR3: TGTGCCAGCAGCTCGGACAGCTCTGGCTCCTACGAGCAGTACTTC. As protein: CASSSDSSGSYEQYF. V is TRBV7-2 and J is TRBJ2-7; maybe TRBD1 (6 bases). Between the trimmed V and J ends, which lost 4 bases and 0 bases, there was a span of 13 bases. Looked up from germline, CDR1 is SGHTA and CDR2 is FQGNSA. The CDR3 covers 15 residues.

The chain has TRBV19 and TRBJ2-5; 7 nucleotides line up with TRBD1. CDR1 is LNHDA, CDR2 SQIVND, per germline (reference sequence). Germline trimming cut 4 bases from V and 1 base from J; bases unmatched to any gene: 9. This CDR3 contains 16 residues. The CDR3 loop is CASSRPGQIIQETQYF. Written as DNA, the CDR3 is TGTGCCAGTAGTAGACCGGGACAGATAATCCAAGAGACCCAGTACTTC.

J is TRBJ1-1 and V is TRBV6-2 or TRBV6-3; 9 nucleotides match TRBD1. V trimming: 4 bases; J trimming: 3 bases; junction bases outside the gene matches: 6. There are 15 residues in the CDR3. Germline V gene data show CDR1 as MNHEY and CDR2 as SVGEGT. In nucleotides, the CDR3 is TGTGCCAGCAGTTCACCGGACAGGGGCCACACTGAAGCTTTCTTT. Translated: CASSSPDRGHTEAFF.

In its sample, this clone was seen once. V and J are TRBV11-2 and TRBJ1-1; 10 nucleotides line up with TRBD1. Germline-derived CDR1 and CDR2 are SGHAT and FQNNGV. This CDR3 contains 15 residues. Losses at the gene ends were 1 base for V and 6 bases for J; bases not matched to a gene: 5. CDR3 bases: TGTGCCAGCAGCTTAGGACAGGGGGCTTATGCTGAAGCTTTCTTT. Its protein is CASSLGQGAYAEAFF.

This clone was found once. The chain has TRBV6-2 or TRBV6-3 and TRBJ2-2, with 7 bases matching TRBD1. The CDR3 loop spans 14 amino acids. Trimming took 5 bases from V and 4 from J; bases not matched to a gene: 4. Germline V gene lookup returns CDR1 MNHEY and CDR2 SVGEGT. The CDR3 here is CASSDRVTTGELFF. As DNA, the CDR3 is TGTGCCAGCAGTGACAGGGTTACCACCGGGGAGCTGTTTTTT.